This is a list of T cell receptor beta chains from one sample in a study of OX40 agonist ivuxolimab in advanced cancers. Generated by immunoSEQ multiplex PCR, the TCRdb table keeps only in-frame clones and is missing some. The sample yields about 84,000 clones, 80% to 90% seen once. This material consisted of CD4+ or CD8+ T cells sorted from blood, taken in a trial of the OX40 agonist ivuxolimab. All receptors derive from an adult with an advanced solid tumor such as melanoma, head and neck, liver or kidney cancer. Each CDR3 is given with its conserved first and last residue. The D gene is left open where the match is weak. Some rows mark clone size as missing; the rest say once, few, many or name a class of expanded clone.

J | V | size | D | CDR3 | DNA
TRBJ1-1 | TRBV5-4 | . | TRBD1 | CASRSPTGLTEAFF | TGTGCCAGCAGATCCCCGACAGGGCTGACTGAAGCTTTCTTT
TRBJ2-7 | TRBV30 | . | . | CAWKGNEQYF | TGTGCCTGGAAGGGCAATGAGCAGTACTTC
TRBJ1-1 | TRBV29-1 | . | . | CSGLKTASMNTEAFF | TGCAGCGGGCTCAAGACAGCCAGCATGAACACTGAAGCTTTCTTT
TRBJ2-1 | TRBV6-4 | . | TRBD1 | CASRRQGSGSYNEQFF | TGTGCCAGCAGAAGACAGGGGTCTGGCTCCTACAATGAGCAGTTCTTC
TRBJ2-1 | TRBV6-1 | . | . | CASTPGVGSYNEQFF | TGTGCCAGCACTCCGGGGGTGGGTTCCTACAATGAGCAGTTCTTC
TRBJ2-3 | TRBV5-1 | . | . | CASSFEQADTQYF | TGCGCCAGCAGCTTCGAGCAGGCAGATACGCAGTATTTT
TRBJ2-2 | TRBV28 | . | . | CASSLFGGNGELFF | TGTGCCAGCAGTTTATTTGGAGGTAACGGGGAGCTGTTTTTT
TRBJ1-1 | TRBV29-1 | once | TRBD1 | CSVRQGAAAEAFF | TGCAGCGTCCGACAGGGGGCTGCGGCTGAAGCTTTCTTT
TRBJ1-5 | TRBV6-5 | . | TRBD1 | CASSSGQVKQPQHF | TGTGCCAGCAGTTCCGGACAGGTGAAACAGCCCCAGCATTTT
TRBJ2-7 | TRBV27 | . | . | CASSRRISYEQYF | TGTGCCAGCAGTCGTAGGATCTCCTACGAGCAGTACTTC
TRBJ1-1 | TRBV7-9 | . | . | CASSPTLNTEAFF | TGTGCCAGCAGTCCCACCTTGAACACTGAAGCTTTCTTT
TRBJ1-4 | TRBV5-1 | few | . | CASSLGQVNEKLFF | TGCGCCAGCAGCTTGGGACAGGTTAATGAAAAACTGTTTTTT
TRBJ1-6 | TRBV10-3 | . | . | CAEEMWTNSPLHF | TGTGCCGAAGAAATGTGGACCAATTCACCCCTCCACTTT
TRBJ2-7 | TRBV5-1 | . | TRBD2 | CASSSTSGRGEQYF | TGCGCCAGCAGCTCGACTAGCGGGAGAGGCGAGCAGTACTTC
TRBJ1-5 | TRBV19 | . | . | CASTTYSNQPQHF | TGTGCCAGTACCACTTATAGCAATCAGCCCCAGCATTTT
TRBJ2-1 | TRBV18 | . | . | CASSPPGGGRSNEQFF | TGTGCCAGCTCACCACCAGGGGGGGGCAGGTCAAATGAGCAGTTCTTC
TRBJ1-5 | TRBV2 | . | TRBD1 | CASSEAGQGYQPQHF | TGTGCCAGCAGTGAAGCGGGACAGGGATATCAGCCCCAGCATTTT
TRBJ1-5 | TRBV28 | few | . | CASSLIQQPQHF | TGTGCCAGCAGTTTAATACAGCAGCCCCAGCATTTT
TRBJ2-2 | TRBV7-7 | . | TRBD2 | CASSLGREYTGELFF | TGTGCTAGCAGCTTAGGGCGGGAGTACACCGGGGAGCTGTTTTTT
TRBJ1-5 | TRBV9 | . | TRBD1 | CASSAQGTGQPQHF | TGTGCCAGCAGCGCACAGGGGACTGGCCAGCCCCAGCATTTT
TRBJ1-1 | TRBV18 | . | . | CASSPPASGALGTEAFF | TGTGCCAGCTCACCACCGGCGTCAGGGGCTCTTGGCACTGAAGCTTTCTTT
TRBJ2-2 | TRBV30 | once | . | CAWLGQLNTGELFF | TGTGCCTGGCTGGGACAACTGAACACCGGGGAGCTGTTTTTT
TRBJ1-5 | TRBV7-3 | . | . | CASSSGLTDNQPQHF | TGTGCCAGCAGCTCCGGGCTGACAGATAATCAGCCCCAGCATTTT
TRBJ2-1 | TRBV7-8 | . | TRBD1 | CASSSRDRGGNEQFF | TGTGCCAGCAGTTCACGGGACAGGGGCGGCAATGAGCAGTTCTTC